A single TCR beta chain is shown here with its context. The target antigen is unknown. The data originate from a study of shared clonotypes between healthy human individuals. Regarding the study as a whole: Sharing across four donors was highest in naive CD4 (approximately 5%) and lowest in memory CD8 (roughly 0.4%).

CD45RO-negative, CCR7-selected cells formed the naive CD8 fraction, which excluded terminally differentiated effector memory CD45RA+ cells. Method: immunoSEQ multiplex PCR; TCRdb's copy keeps in-frame clones and lacks some. The sample carries about 820,000 clones, around 92% recorded once. What was sequenced was naive CD8+ T cells sorted from blood. The receptor's source is a young man in good health.

DNA of the CDR3: TGCAGCGTATCTTCCCGGGACAGTGAACTAGGGGAGCTGTTTTTT. It specifies CSVSSRDSELGELFF. The chain combines TRBV29-1 with TRBJ2-2; 7 bases map to TRBD1. Germline CDR1 is SQVTM and CDR2 is ANQGSEA. CDR3 length: 15 residues. Trimming cost V 6 bases and J 8 bases; bases outside gene matches: 15.